One and the same sample provided the 5 T cell receptor beta chains below, sequenced in a study of CD8+ T cells in alopecia areata. Treatment of the sample: oral pan-JAK inhibitor, 5-10 mg twice daily. Extraction and reverse transcription of RNA yielded cDNA as the sequencing template. TCRdb's copy holds only in-frame clones and misses some; the assay was immunoSEQ multiplex PCR. The sample consists of roughly 200,000 clones, 55% to 70% of them appearing once. The sequencing here drew on CD4+ T cells sorted from blood, taken at week 4, from a patient treated with tofacitinib. The origin of the receptors is a human donor with alopecia areata.

By sample fraction, this clone is medium-sized (0.01 to 0.1%). The V gene is TRBV6-1, the J gene TRBJ2-7; D gene uncertain. Germline V gives CDR1 MNHNS, CDR2 SASEGT. The ends were cut back, 3 bases at V and 2 bases at J, with 17 bases in the middle. The CDR3 contains 16 residues. CDR3 amino acids: CASSDPVGWNTYEQYF. As DNA, the CDR3 is TGTGCCAGCAGTGATCCGGTCGGGTGGAACACCTACGAGCAGTACTTC.

The chain's CDR3 is CASSRAPNYGYTF. The CDR3 DNA is TGTGCCAGCAGTCGGGCTCCTAACTATGGCTACACCTTC. The rearrangement uses TRBV6-6 and TRBJ1-2, with D unresolved. Germline V gene lookup returns CDR1 MNHNY and CDR2 SVGAGI (reference sequence). This CDR3 has 13 residues. The V and J ends lost 5 bases and 0 bases respectively, with 7 bases between them.

The count of this clone is one. V is TRBV30 and J is TRBJ2-5; D is unclear. V shed 3 bases and J shed 4 bases, with 9 bases lying between them. Germline CDR1 and CDR2: GTSNPN and SVGIG (reference sequence). The CDR3 totals 12 residues. The CDR3 spells CAWSSQLETQYF. The CDR3, as DNA: TGTGCCTGGAGCTCGCAGTTAGAGACCCAGTACTTC.

The rearrangement uses TRBV29-1 and TRBJ1-2; D remains unclear. The CDR3 covers 13 residues. Germline V gene data show CDR1 as SQVTM and CDR2 as ANQGSEA. V lost 5 bases to trimming and J lost 0 bases, with 10 bases between them. The CDR3 DNA reads TGCAGCGTTCGGTCCGATACTAACTATGGCTACACCTTC. Translating it yields CSVRSDTNYGYTF.

The V call is TRBV30, the J call TRBJ1-1; no reliable D call. Germline V gives CDR1 GTSNPN, CDR2 SVGIG (reference sequence). This CDR3 is 12 amino acids long. The V gene lost 1 base and the J gene lost 8 bases, with 11 bases spanning the gap. DNA of the CDR3: TGTGCCTGGAGTGCCCGTTTAGCGGAAGCTTTCTTT. This encodes CAWSARLAEAFF.